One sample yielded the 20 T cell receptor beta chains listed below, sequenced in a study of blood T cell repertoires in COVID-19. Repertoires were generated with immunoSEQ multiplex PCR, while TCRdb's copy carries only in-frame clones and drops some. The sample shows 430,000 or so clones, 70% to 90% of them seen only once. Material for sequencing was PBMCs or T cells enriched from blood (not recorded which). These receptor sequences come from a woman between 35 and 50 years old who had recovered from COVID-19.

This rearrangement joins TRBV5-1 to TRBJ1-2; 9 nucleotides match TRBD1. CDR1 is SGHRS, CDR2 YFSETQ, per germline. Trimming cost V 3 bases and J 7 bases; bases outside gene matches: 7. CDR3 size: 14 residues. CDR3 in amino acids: CASSSTTGGSGYTF. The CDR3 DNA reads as TGCGCCAGCAGCTCTACGACAGGGGGAAGTGGCTACACCTTC.

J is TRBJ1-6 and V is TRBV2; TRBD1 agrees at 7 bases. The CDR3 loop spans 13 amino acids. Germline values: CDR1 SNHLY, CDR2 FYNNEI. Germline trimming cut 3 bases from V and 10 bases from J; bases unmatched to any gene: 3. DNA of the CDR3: TGTGCCAGCAGTGAGGAACAGGGGTCACCCCTCCACTTT. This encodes CASSEEQGSPLHF.

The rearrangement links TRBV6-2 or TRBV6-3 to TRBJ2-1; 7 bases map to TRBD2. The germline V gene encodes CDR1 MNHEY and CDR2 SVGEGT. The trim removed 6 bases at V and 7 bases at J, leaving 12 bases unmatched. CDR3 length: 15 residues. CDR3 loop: CASSRDYPPGNEQFF. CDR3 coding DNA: TGTGCCAGCAGCCGGGACTACCCCCCTGGGAATGAGCAGTTCTTC.

The CDR3 protein is CASSPRAGAHYGYTF. The CDR3 nucleotides are TGTGCCAGCAGCCCACGGGCAGGGGCGCACTATGGCTACACCTTC. This chain joins TRBV5-4 and TRBJ1-2; a possible D gene is TRBD1 (6 bases). The ends were cut back, 4 bases at V and 3 bases at J, with 16 bases in the middle. CDR3 length: 15 amino acids. The V gene's germline CDR1 is SGHNT and CDR2 YYREEE (reference sequence).

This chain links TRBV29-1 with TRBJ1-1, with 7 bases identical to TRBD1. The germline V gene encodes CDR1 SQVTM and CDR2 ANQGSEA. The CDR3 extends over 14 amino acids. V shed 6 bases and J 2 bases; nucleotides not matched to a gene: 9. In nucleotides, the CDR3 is TGCAGCGTGGCCGGGACAGTTATAAACACTGAAGCTTTCTTT. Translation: CSVAGTVINTEAFF.

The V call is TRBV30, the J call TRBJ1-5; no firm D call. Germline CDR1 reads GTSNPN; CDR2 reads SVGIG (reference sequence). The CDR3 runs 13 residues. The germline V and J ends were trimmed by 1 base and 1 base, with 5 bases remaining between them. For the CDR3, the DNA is TGTGCCTGGAGTGGTAAAAGCAATCAGCCCCAGCATTTT. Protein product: CAWSGKSNQPQHF. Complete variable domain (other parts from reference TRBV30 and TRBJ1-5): SQTIHQWPATLVQPVGSPLSLECTVEGTSNPNLYWYRQAAGRGLQLLFYSVGIGQISSEVPQNLSASRPQDRQFILSSKKLLLSDSGFYLCAWSGKSNQPQHFGDGTRLSIL.

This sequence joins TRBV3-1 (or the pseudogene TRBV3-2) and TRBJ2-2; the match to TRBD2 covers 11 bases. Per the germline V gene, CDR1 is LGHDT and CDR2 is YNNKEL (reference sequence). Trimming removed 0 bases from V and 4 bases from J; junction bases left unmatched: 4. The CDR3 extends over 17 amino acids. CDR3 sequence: CASSQELAGVTTGELFF. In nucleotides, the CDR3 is TGTGCCAGCAGCCAAGAACTAGCGGGAGTAACCACCGGGGAGCTGTTTTTT.

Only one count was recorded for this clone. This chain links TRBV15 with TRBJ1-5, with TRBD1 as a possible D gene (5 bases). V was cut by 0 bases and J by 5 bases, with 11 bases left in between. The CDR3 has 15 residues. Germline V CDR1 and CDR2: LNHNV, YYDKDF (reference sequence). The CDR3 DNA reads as TGTGCCACCAGCAGAGAAAGGGGAAACTATCAGCCCCAGCATTTT. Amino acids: CATSRERGNYQPQHF.

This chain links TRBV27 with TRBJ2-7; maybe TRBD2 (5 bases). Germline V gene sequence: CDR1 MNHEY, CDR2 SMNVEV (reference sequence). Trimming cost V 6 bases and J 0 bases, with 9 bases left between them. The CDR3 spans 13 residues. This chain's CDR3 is CASRRGSSYEQYF. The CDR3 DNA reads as TGTGCCAGCAGACGGGGAAGCTCCTACGAGCAGTACTTC.

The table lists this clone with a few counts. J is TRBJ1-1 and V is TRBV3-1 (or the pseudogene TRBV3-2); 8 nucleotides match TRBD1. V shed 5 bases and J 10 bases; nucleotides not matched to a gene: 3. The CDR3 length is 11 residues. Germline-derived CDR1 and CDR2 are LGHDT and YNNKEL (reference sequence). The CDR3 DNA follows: TGTGCCAGCAGCGATACAGGGGGAGCTTTCTTT. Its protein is CASSDTGGAFF.

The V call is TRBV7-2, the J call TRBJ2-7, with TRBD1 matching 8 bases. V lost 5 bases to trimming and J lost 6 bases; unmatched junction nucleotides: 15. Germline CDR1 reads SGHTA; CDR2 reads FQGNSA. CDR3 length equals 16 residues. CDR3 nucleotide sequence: TGTGCCAGCAGCCGGAACTGGGGGACAGGATCTCCCGAGCAGTACTTC. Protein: CASSRNWGTGSPEQYF. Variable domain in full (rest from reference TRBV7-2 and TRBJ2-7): GAGVSQSPSNKVTEKGKDVELRCDPISGHTALYWYRQSLGQGLEFLIYFQGNSAPDKSGLPSDRFSAERTGGSVSTLTIQRTQQEDSAVYLCASSRNWGTGSPEQYFGPGTRLTVT.

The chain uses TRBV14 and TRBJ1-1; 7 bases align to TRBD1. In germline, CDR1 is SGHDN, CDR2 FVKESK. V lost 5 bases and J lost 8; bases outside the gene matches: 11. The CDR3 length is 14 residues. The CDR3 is CASSVGQPLREAFF. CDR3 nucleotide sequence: TGTGCCAGCAGCGTGGGACAGCCGCTGAGAGAAGCTTTCTTT.

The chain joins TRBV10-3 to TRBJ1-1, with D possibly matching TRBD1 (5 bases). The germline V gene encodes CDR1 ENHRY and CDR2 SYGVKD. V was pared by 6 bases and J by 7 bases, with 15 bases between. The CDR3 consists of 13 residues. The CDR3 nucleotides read TGTGCCATCAGGACCACAGGAGACCGTGAAGCTTTCTTT. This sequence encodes CAIRTTGDREAFF.

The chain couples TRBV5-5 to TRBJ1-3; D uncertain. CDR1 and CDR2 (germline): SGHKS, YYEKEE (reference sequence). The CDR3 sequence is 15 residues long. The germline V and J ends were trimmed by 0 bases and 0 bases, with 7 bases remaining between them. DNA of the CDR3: TGTGCCAGCAGCTTGGATAGCATCTCTGGAAACACCATATATTTT. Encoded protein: CASSLDSISGNTIYF.

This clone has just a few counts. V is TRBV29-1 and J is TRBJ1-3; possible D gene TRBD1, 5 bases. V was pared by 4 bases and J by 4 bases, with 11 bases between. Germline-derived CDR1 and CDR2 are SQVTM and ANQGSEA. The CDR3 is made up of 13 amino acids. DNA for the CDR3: TGCAGCGTTGTAGGGGCTGGAGGAAACACCATATATTTT. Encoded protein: CSVVGAGGNTIYF.

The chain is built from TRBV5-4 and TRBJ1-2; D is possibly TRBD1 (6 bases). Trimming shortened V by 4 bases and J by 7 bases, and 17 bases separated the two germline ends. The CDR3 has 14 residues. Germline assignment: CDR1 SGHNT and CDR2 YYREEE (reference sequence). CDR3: CASSPPGEKSGYTF. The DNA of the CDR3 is TGTGCCAGCAGCCCTCCAGGGGAAAAGAGTGGCTACACCTTC.

The CDR3 reads CASSIGTSGDTQYF. CDR3 DNA: TGTGCCAGCAGCATCGGGACTAGCGGTGATACGCAGTATTTT. V is TRBV7-2 and J is TRBJ2-3; 11 bases fit TRBD2. The CDR3 covers 14 residues. The trim removed 5 bases at V and 6 bases at J, leaving 4 bases unmatched. Looked up from germline, CDR1 is SGHTA and CDR2 is FQGNSA.

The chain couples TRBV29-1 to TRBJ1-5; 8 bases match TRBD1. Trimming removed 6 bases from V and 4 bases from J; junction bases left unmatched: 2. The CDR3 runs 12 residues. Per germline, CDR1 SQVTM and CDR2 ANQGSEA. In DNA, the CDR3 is TGCAGCGTGGGACAGGTAAATCAGCCCCAGCATTTT. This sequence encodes CSVGQVNQPQHF. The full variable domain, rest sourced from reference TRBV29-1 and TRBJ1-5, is SAVISQKPSRDICQRGTSLTIQCQVDSQVTMMFWYRQQPGQSLTLIATANQGSEATYESGFVIDKFPISRPNLTFSTLTVSNMSPEDSSIYLCSVGQVNQPQHFGDGTRLSIL.

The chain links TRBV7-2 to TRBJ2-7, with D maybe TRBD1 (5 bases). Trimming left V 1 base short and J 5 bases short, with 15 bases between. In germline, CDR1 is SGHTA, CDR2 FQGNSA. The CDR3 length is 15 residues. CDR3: CASSLGSRTFDEQYF. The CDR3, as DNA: TGTGCCAGCAGCTTAGGATCCAGGACATTCGACGAGCAGTACTTC.

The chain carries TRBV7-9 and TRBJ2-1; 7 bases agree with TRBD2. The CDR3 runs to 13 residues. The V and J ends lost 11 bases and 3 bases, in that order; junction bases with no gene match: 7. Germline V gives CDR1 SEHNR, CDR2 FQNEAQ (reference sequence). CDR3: CAGKRGNYNEQFF. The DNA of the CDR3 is TGTGCCGGAAAGCGGGGAAACTACAATGAGCAGTTCTTC.